In this sample, the clone carrying this T cell receptor beta chain turned up a few times. Its cognate antigen is unknown. The CDR3 has 14 residues. J was trimmed by 6 bases and V by 6 bases; bases with no gene match: 8. Germline loops: CDR1 MNHEY, CDR2 SMNVEV (reference sequence). A J-beta primer mix and a sample-barcoded 5' primer were used in a second PCR of about 7 to 12 cycles. MiXCR was run by TCRdb on the 5' RACE reads, yielding one entry per CDR3 protein. The repertoire includes 650,000 to 800,000 distinct CDR3 sequences, approximately 44% of them detected once, and around 21% sits in the top ten. This entry belongs to a study of blood T cells in healthy people across ages. Study-wide results and limits: Whereas aged donors had fewer naive CD4+ cells, long-lived donors had more of them and higher diversity.

Sequenced sample: blood. The source of this sequence is a man aged 55 to 70 in good health. The V and J genes are TRBV27 and TRBJ2-1, with 7 bases lining up with TRBD1. CDR3 protein: CASRTTGTANEQFF. The CDR3 region has the DNA TGTGCCAGCAGAACAACCGGGACAGCCAATGAGCAGTTCTTC.